Listed below are T cell receptor beta chains from one sample, sequenced in a study of T cell responses to AZD1222 COVID-19 vaccine. Sequencing was performed with immunoSEQ multiplex PCR; in TCRdb, only in-frame clones are kept and a portion is missing. In the table there are roughly 77,000 clones, approximately 90% of which are singletons. Material: peripheral blood, obtained on day 0 of AZD1222 vaccination. These receptors originate from an adult in good health. Both conserved end residues are part of each CDR3. A D gene is named only where the DNA matches it firmly. Clone size, where shown, is once, few, many, or a class for clones that have expanded.

D gene: TRBD1; V gene: TRBV6-6; clone size: -; J gene: TRBJ2-5; CDR3 protein: CASSPGTGDVRRETQYF; CDR3 DNA: TGTGCCAGCAGTCCCGGGACAGGGGACGTCCGCCGGGAGACCCAGTACTTC
D gene: -; V gene: TRBV27; clone size: -; J gene: TRBJ1-1; CDR3 protein: CASSLSDRRTEAFF; CDR3 DNA: TGTGCCAGCAGTTTATCAGACAGGCGGACTGAAGCTTTCTTT
D gene: -; V gene: TRBV27; clone size: -; J gene: TRBJ2-3; CDR3 protein: CASRARSLDTQYF; CDR3 DNA: TGTGCCAGCAGGGCTAGGAGCCTGGATACGCAGTATTTT
D gene: -; V gene: TRBV11-2; clone size: -; J gene: TRBJ1-2; CDR3 protein: CASSLGVNYGYTF; CDR3 DNA: TGTGCCAGCAGCTTAGGAGTAAACTATGGCTACACCTTC
D gene: -; V gene: TRBV4-3; clone size: -; J gene: TRBJ1-4; CDR3 protein: CASSQDLGGLMVGNEKLFF; CDR3 DNA: TGCGCCAGCAGCCAAGATTTAGGGGGTCTAATGGTCGGGAATGAAAAACTGTTTTTT
D gene: TRBD1; V gene: TRBV5-4; clone size: once; J gene: TRBJ1-6; CDR3 protein: CASSLGQGGDSPLHF; CDR3 DNA: TGTGCCAGCAGCTTGGGCCAGGGGGGGGATTCACCCCTCCACTTT
D gene: -; V gene: TRBV2; clone size: -; J gene: TRBJ2-1; CDR3 protein: CASSDYNEQFF; CDR3 DNA: TGTGCCAGCAGTGATTACAATGAGCAGTTCTTC
D gene: -; V gene: TRBV5-1; clone size: -; J gene: TRBJ2-7; CDR3 protein: CASSLALSSYEQYF; CDR3 DNA: TGCGCCAGCAGCTTGGCGCTGAGCTCCTACGAGCAGTACTTC
D gene: TRBD2; V gene: TRBV7-2; clone size: once; J gene: TRBJ2-1; CDR3 protein: CASSISGGRDYNEQFF; CDR3 DNA: TGTGCCAGCAGCATTAGCGGGGGGCGAGATTACAATGAGCAGTTCTTC
D gene: -; V gene: TRBV28; clone size: -; J gene: TRBJ2-5; CDR3 protein: CASSLGLQETQYF; CDR3 DNA: TGTGCCAGCAGTTTAGGGCTCCAAGAGACCCAGTACTTC
D gene: -; V gene: TRBV7-9; clone size: -; J gene: TRBJ2-2; CDR3 protein: CASSPQQGLSAGELFF; CDR3 DNA: TGTGCCAGCAGCCCCCAACAGGGCTTGTCAGCCGGGGAGCTGTTTTTT
D gene: TRBD1; V gene: TRBV30; clone size: -; J gene: TRBJ1-6; CDR3 protein: CAWSTGTDNSPLHF; CDR3 DNA: TGTGCCTGGAGTACCGGGACAGATAATTCACCCCTCCACTTT
D gene: TRBD1; V gene: TRBV7-9; clone size: -; J gene: TRBJ1-1; CDR3 protein: CATGQPFGNTEAFF; CDR3 DNA: TGTGCCACGGGACAGCCTTTTGGGAACACTGAAGCTTTCTTT
D gene: -; V gene: TRBV4-2; clone size: -; J gene: TRBJ2-7; CDR3 protein: CASSQEEGLYEQYF; CDR3 DNA: TGTGCCAGCAGCCAAGAAGAGGGACTCTACGAGCAGTACTTC
D gene: -; V gene: TRBV21-1; clone size: -; J gene: TRBJ2-3; CDR3 protein: CASSNFRRLTSTDTQYF; CDR3 DNA: TGTGCCAGCAGCAATTTCCGGCGTTTAACTAGCACAGATACGCAGTATTTT
D gene: -; V gene: TRBV28; clone size: few; J gene: TRBJ1-6; CDR3 protein: CATNGGRNSPLHF; CDR3 DNA: TGTGCCACCAACGGGGGAAGGAATTCACCCCTCCACTTT
D gene: TRBD2; V gene: TRBV28; clone size: -; J gene: TRBJ2-7; CDR3 protein: CASSSQGTKTYEQYF; CDR3 DNA: TGTGCCAGCTCCTCGCAAGGGACTAAAACCTACGAGCAGTACTTC
D gene: TRBD2; V gene: TRBV5-1; clone size: -; J gene: TRBJ2-2; CDR3 protein: CASSLVAGGNTGELFF; CDR3 DNA: TGCGCCAGCAGCTTGGTAGCGGGGGGGAACACCGGGGAGCTGTTTTTT
D gene: -; V gene: TRBV5-1; clone size: -; J gene: TRBJ1-3; CDR3 protein: CASSLDSGVGNTIYF; CDR3 DNA: TGCGCCAGCAGCTTGGACAGTGGCGTAGGAAACACCATATATTTT
D gene: TRBD1; V gene: TRBV30; clone size: -; J gene: TRBJ1-5; CDR3 protein: CAWNRQGSTQPQHF; CDR3 DNA: TGTGCCTGGAATCGACAGGGGTCGACTCAGCCCCAGCATTTT
D gene: -; V gene: TRBV14; clone size: -; J gene: TRBJ2-1; CDR3 protein: CASSQGGQYYNEQFF; CDR3 DNA: TGTGCCAGCAGCCAAGGAGGACAGTACTACAATGAGCAGTTCTTC
D gene: -; V gene: TRBV7-8; clone size: -; J gene: TRBJ2-1; CDR3 protein: CASSHGRLTEQFF; CDR3 DNA: TGTGCCAGCAGCCACGGACGTCTCACTGAGCAGTTCTTC
D gene: -; V gene: TRBV7-3; clone size: -; J gene: TRBJ2-3; CDR3 protein: CASSLSGGTDTQYF; CDR3 DNA: TGTGCCAGCAGCTTAAGCGGGGGCACAGATACGCAGTATTTT
D gene: -; V gene: TRBV15; clone size: -; J gene: TRBJ1-5; CDR3 protein: CATSRVGGQPQHF; CDR3 DNA: TGTGCCACCAGCAGAGTAGGAGGGCAGCCCCAGCATTTT
D gene: -; V gene: TRBV28; clone size: -; J gene: TRBJ2-7; CDR3 protein: CASSLNFLYEQYF; CDR3 DNA: TGTGCCAGCAGTTTAAACTTTTTATACGAGCAGTACTTC
D gene: TRBD1; V gene: TRBV2; clone size: -; J gene: TRBJ1-5; CDR3 protein: CASRLSGQGQPQHF; CDR3 DNA: TGTGCCAGCAGACTGTCGGGACAGGGCCAGCCCCAGCATTTT
D gene: TRBD1; V gene: TRBV14; clone size: -; J gene: TRBJ1-6; CDR3 protein: CASSPGQGAF; CDR3 DNA: TGTGCCAGCAGCCCAGGGCAGGGGGCTTTT
D gene: TRBD1; V gene: TRBV6-1; clone size: -; J gene: TRBJ1-2; CDR3 protein: CASSEAAGGPLGYTF; CDR3 DNA: TGTGCCAGCAGTGAAGCGGCAGGGGGTCCCCTCGGCTACACCTTC
D gene: -; V gene: TRBV27; clone size: -; J gene: TRBJ2-7; CDR3 protein: CASSFGSLVSYEQYF; CDR3 DNA: TGTGCCAGCAGTTTCGGCAGCTTGGTCTCCTACGAGCAGTACTTC
D gene: TRBD1; V gene: TRBV19; clone size: -; J gene: TRBJ1-5; CDR3 protein: CASRDRGRSSNQPQHF; CDR3 DNA: TGTGCCAGTCGGGACAGGGGGAGAAGTAGCAATCAGCCCCAGCATTTT
D gene: -; V gene: TRBV6-6; clone size: -; J gene: TRBJ1-5; CDR3 protein: CASTLGGNNQPQHF; CDR3 DNA: TGTGCCAGCACCCTGGGAGGGAACAATCAGCCCCAGCATTTT
D gene: TRBD1; V gene: TRBV4-3; clone size: -; J gene: TRBJ2-2; CDR3 protein: CASSLDRGQDGELFF; CDR3 DNA: TGCGCCAGCAGCCTCGACAGGGGGCAGGACGGGGAGCTGTTTTTT
D gene: -; V gene: TRBV5-4; clone size: -; J gene: TRBJ2-1; CDR3 protein: CASQTRGGGYNEQFF; CDR3 DNA: TGTGCCAGCCAGACTAGGGGGGGCGGCTACAATGAGCAGTTCTTC
D gene: TRBD1; V gene: TRBV28; clone size: -; J gene: TRBJ1-3; CDR3 protein: CASRLTGGVFKNTIYF; CDR3 DNA: TGTGCCAGCAGGCTAACAGGGGGAGTATTTAAAAACACCATATATTTT
D gene: -; V gene: TRBV19; clone size: -; J gene: TRBJ1-1; CDR3 protein: CATRGPNIKENTEAFF; CDR3 DNA: TGTGCCACCAGGGGTCCTAACATAAAGGAGAACACTGAAGCTTTCTTT
D gene: -; V gene: TRBV9; clone size: -; J gene: TRBJ1-1; CDR3 protein: CASTVSTENTEAFF; CDR3 DNA: TGTGCCAGCACCGTCTCGACAGAGAACACTGAAGCTTTCTTT
D gene: -; V gene: TRBV10-2; clone size: -; J gene: TRBJ1-1; CDR3 protein: CASSGGNTEAFF; CDR3 DNA: TGCGCCAGCAGTGGAGGGAACACTGAAGCTTTCTTT
D gene: -; V gene: TRBV18; clone size: -; J gene: TRBJ1-1; CDR3 protein: CASLLKGPQNTEAFF; CDR3 DNA: TGTGCCAGCTTGCTAAAGGGACCCCAGAACACTGAAGCTTTCTTT
D gene: -; V gene: TRBV18; clone size: -; J gene: TRBJ1-1; CDR3 protein: CASSPSEGDNTEAFF; CDR3 DNA: TGTGCCAGCTCACCAAGCGAAGGGGATAACACTGAAGCTTTCTTT
D gene: -; V gene: TRBV2; clone size: once; J gene: TRBJ1-5; CDR3 protein: CASSQDSNQPQHF; CDR3 DNA: TGTGCCAGCAGCCAAGACAGCAATCAGCCCCAGCATTTT
D gene: -; V gene: TRBV7-2; clone size: -; J gene: TRBJ2-2; CDR3 protein: CASSLGVSVWTGELFF; CDR3 DNA: TGTGCCAGCAGCTTAGGGGTGAGCGTATGGACCGGGGAGCTGTTTTTT
D gene: -; V gene: TRBV11-2; clone size: -; J gene: TRBJ2-3; CDR3 protein: CATATGWSTDTQYF; CDR3 DNA: TGTGCCACCGCAACAGGGTGGAGCACAGATACGCAGTATTTT
D gene: TRBD2; V gene: TRBV27; clone size: -; J gene: TRBJ2-3; CDR3 protein: CASKLVAGGRTDTQYF; CDR3 DNA: TGTGCCAGCAAATTAGTAGCGGGGGGGCGAACAGATACGCAGTATTTT
D gene: -; V gene: TRBV6-6; clone size: -; J gene: TRBJ1-1; CDR3 protein: CASSYSGRDTEAFF; CDR3 DNA: TGTGCCAGCAGTTACTCGGGTCGGGACACTGAAGCTTTCTTT
D gene: -; V gene: TRBV7-9; clone size: once; J gene: TRBJ1-2; CDR3 protein: CASSLGEGANYGYTF; CDR3 DNA: TGTGCCAGCAGCTTGGGGGAGGGCGCTAACTATGGCTACACCTTC
D gene: -; V gene: TRBV11-2; clone size: -; J gene: TRBJ1-2; CDR3 protein: CASSLDGKVNYGYTF; CDR3 DNA: TGTGCCAGCAGCTTAGATGGGAAAGTGAACTATGGCTACACCTTC
D gene: TRBD1; V gene: TRBV5-4; clone size: -; J gene: TRBJ2-7; CDR3 protein: CASSLRGGPYEQYF; CDR3 DNA: TGTGCCAGCAGCTTGCGAGGGGGCCCTTACGAGCAGTACTTC
D gene: -; V gene: TRBV7-9; clone size: -; J gene: TRBJ1-1; CDR3 protein: CASSLALGNTEAFF; CDR3 DNA: TGTGCCAGCAGCTTAGCGCTGGGGAACACTGAAGCTTTCTTT
D gene: TRBD1; V gene: TRBV4-1; clone size: -; J gene: TRBJ2-7; CDR3 protein: CASSQDGTGVSYEQYF; CDR3 DNA: TGCGCCAGCAGCCAAGATGGGACAGGGGTTTCCTACGAGCAGTACTTC
D gene: -; V gene: TRBV9; clone size: -; J gene: TRBJ2-1; CDR3 protein: CASSVQGTEQFF; CDR3 DNA: TGTGCCAGCAGCGTTCAGGGGACTGAGCAGTTCTTC
D gene: TRBD1; V gene: TRBV7-2; clone size: -; J gene: TRBJ2-7; CDR3 protein: CASRPGTGTPLQYF; CDR3 DNA: TGTGCCAGCAGACCCGGGACAGGGACTCCCCTGCAGTACTTC
D gene: -; V gene: TRBV5-6; clone size: -; J gene: TRBJ1-2; CDR3 protein: CASSSQDEYGYTF; CDR3 DNA: TGTGCCAGCAGCTCCCAGGACGAGTATGGCTACACCTTC
D gene: -; V gene: TRBV2; clone size: -; J gene: TRBJ1-1; CDR3 protein: CANSVIGNTEAFF; CDR3 DNA: TGTGCCAACAGTGTAATCGGGAACACTGAAGCTTTCTTT